This is a list of T cell receptor beta chains from one sample in a study of T cell repertoires in cytomegalovirus infection. TCRdb ran MiXCR on the reads and lists one entry per CDR3 protein. The sample shows about 570,000 distinct CDR3 sequences, over 35% of them seen only once. These TCRs are of unknown antigen specificity. The sample was cultured PBMCs, taken from culture after CMV antigen stimulation. These receptors were taken from a human donor in good health (CMV status not recorded). Some clones in this sample may be carry-over from other donors' samples. Both conserved end residues are part of each CDR3. Fields, in order: D gene, V gene, clone size, J gene, CDR3 DNA, CDR3 protein. D genes are given only for firm matches. The size entry is marked missing in some rows and otherwise reads once, few, many or a size class.

D gene: NA
V gene: TRBV7-2
clone size: many
J gene: TRBJ2-7
CDR3 DNA: TGTGCCAGCAGCTTAGTTACTCAATACGAGCAGTACTTC
CDR3 protein: CASSLVTQYEQYF

D gene: TRBD1
V gene: TRBV5-1
clone size: few
J gene: TRBJ1-4
CDR3 DNA: TGCGCCAGCAGCGGACGACAGGGGGCGTCCACTAATGAAAAACTGTTTTTT
CDR3 protein: CASSGRQGASTNEKLFF

D gene: TRBD2
V gene: TRBV7-2
clone size: NA
J gene: TRBJ2-5
CDR3 DNA: TGTGCCAGCAGCTCATGGTCGGGGGGGACCCAGTACTTC
CDR3 protein: CASSSWSGGTQYF

D gene: NA
V gene: TRBV5-1
clone size: NA
J gene: TRBJ1-2
CDR3 DNA: TGCGCCAGCAGCTTCGGGAACAGGGAGACGGGAGGCTACACCTTC
CDR3 protein: CASSFGNRETGGYTF

D gene: NA
V gene: TRBV2
clone size: few
J gene: TRBJ1-2
CDR3 DNA: TGTGCCAGCAGTGATGGTTGGGGTAATGGCTACACCTTC
CDR3 protein: CASSDGWGNGYTF

D gene: NA
V gene: TRBV6-2/TRBV6-3
clone size: NA
J gene: TRBJ2-3
CDR3 DNA: TGTGCCAGCAGGCCCCCGAGGCGACCAGATACGCAGTATTTT
CDR3 protein: CASRPPRRPDTQYF

D gene: NA
V gene: TRBV6-2/TRBV6-3
clone size: NA
J gene: TRBJ2-7
CDR3 DNA: TGTGCCAGCAGTCAGGTGGACTACGAGCAGTACTTC
CDR3 protein: CASSQVDYEQYF

D gene: NA
V gene: TRBV5-1
clone size: NA
J gene: TRBJ1-1
CDR3 DNA: TGCGCCAGCAGCTTGGGGGAAACAGGGACCATGAACACTGAAGCTTTCTTT
CDR3 protein: CASSLGETGTMNTEAFF

D gene: TRBD2
V gene: TRBV7-9
clone size: NA
J gene: TRBJ2-1
CDR3 DNA: TGTGCCAGCAGAAAGGCACTAGCGGGAAATGAGCAGTTCTTC
CDR3 protein: CASRKALAGNEQFF

D gene: TRBD2
V gene: TRBV7-6
clone size: NA
J gene: TRBJ2-2
CDR3 DNA: TGTGCCAGCAGCTCCCCTGGCGGGGGGTCGAACACCGGGGAGCTGTTTTTT
CDR3 protein: CASSSPGGGSNTGELFF

D gene: TRBD2
V gene: TRBV20-1
clone size: NA
J gene: TRBJ2-1
CDR3 DNA: TGCAGTGCCAGGAATCCTAGCGGGGGAAACAATGAGCAGTTCTTC
CDR3 protein: CSARNPSGGNNEQFF

D gene: NA
V gene: TRBV5-8
clone size: NA
J gene: TRBJ2-1
CDR3 DNA: TGTGCCAGCAGCTACTTACTAGTCTCTGAGCAGTTCTTC
CDR3 protein: CASSYLLVSEQFF

D gene: NA
V gene: TRBV5-1
clone size: once
J gene: TRBJ1-1
CDR3 DNA: TGCGCCAGCAGCTTGGTCACAGGATACAACACTGAAGCTTTCTTT
CDR3 protein: CASSLVTGYNTEAFF

D gene: NA
V gene: TRBV7-2
clone size: NA
J gene: TRBJ2-7
CDR3 DNA: TGTGCCAGCAGGCTTTCCTACGAGCAGTACTTC
CDR3 protein: CASRLSYEQYF

D gene: TRBD1
V gene: TRBV28
clone size: NA
J gene: TRBJ2-5
CDR3 DNA: TGTGCCAGCATAGGGCAGGGGGCATGGGAGACCCAGTACTTC
CDR3 protein: CASIGQGAWETQYF

D gene: TRBD2
V gene: TRBV6-1
clone size: NA
J gene: TRBJ2-1
CDR3 DNA: TGTGCCAGCACCCAAGGGGTAGCGGGGCACTACAATGAGCAGTTCTTC
CDR3 protein: CASTQGVAGHYNEQFF

D gene: NA
V gene: TRBV27
clone size: NA
J gene: TRBJ2-7
CDR3 DNA: TGTGCCAGCAGTTACAACGTGGGCTACGAGCAGTACTTC
CDR3 protein: CASSYNVGYEQYF

D gene: TRBD1
V gene: TRBV6-5
clone size: NA
J gene: TRBJ1-5
CDR3 DNA: TGTGCCAGCAGAATGTTAGGGACAGGTCTCAATCAGCCCCAGCATTTT
CDR3 protein: CASRMLGTGLNQPQHF

D gene: NA
V gene: TRBV5-4
clone size: NA
J gene: TRBJ2-5
CDR3 DNA: TGTGTCCTGTCGCGGGGAGCCAACCAAGAGACCCAGTACTTC
CDR3 protein: CVLSRGANQETQYF

D gene: NA
V gene: TRBV7-2
clone size: many
J gene: TRBJ2-1
CDR3 DNA: TGTGCCAGCAGCTCCTTGGGCGGTTACAATGAGCAGTTCTTC
CDR3 protein: CASSSLGGYNEQFF

D gene: TRBD1
V gene: TRBV7-9
clone size: NA
J gene: TRBJ2-5
CDR3 DNA: TGTGCCAGCAGCCCTGAGGCACAGGGGGTATACCAAGAGACCCAGTACTTC
CDR3 protein: CASSPEAQGVYQETQYF

D gene: NA
V gene: TRBV29-1
clone size: few
J gene: TRBJ2-1
CDR3 DNA: TGCAGCGTTGGTTACAATGAGCAGTTCTTC
CDR3 protein: CSVGYNEQFF

D gene: NA
V gene: TRBV4-2
clone size: NA
J gene: TRBJ1-3
CDR3 DNA: TGTGCCAGCAGCCAAGATAGGGACGATGGAAACACCATATATTTT
CDR3 protein: CASSQDRDDGNTIYF

D gene: TRBD1
V gene: TRBV19
clone size: NA
J gene: TRBJ1-4
CDR3 DNA: TGTGCCACTGGGACAGGGGGCAATGAAAAACTGTTTTTT
CDR3 protein: CATGTGGNEKLFF

D gene: TRBD2
V gene: TRBV7-2
clone size: NA
J gene: TRBJ2-5
CDR3 DNA: TGTGCCAGCAGCTTGGGTAGCGGGGCTCAAGAGACCCAGTACTTC
CDR3 protein: CASSLGSGAQETQYF